The T cell receptor (beta chain) under discussion was sequenced for a study of blood T cells in healthy people across ages. General study results and limits: Diversity was higher, and naive CD4+ cells more numerous, in long-lived donors than in aged donors. Significant beta diversity loss was already apparent by age 40, declining roughly linearly.

This clonotype occurred many times. What it recognizes is unknown. A J-beta primer mix and a sample-barcoded 5' primer were used in a second PCR of about 7 to 12 cycles. Per-sample output comprised a minimum of 3 million paired-end reads containing CDR3. Using its own MiXCR run on the 5' RACE reads, TCRdb lists one record per CDR3 protein. This table has approximately 1.5 million distinct CDR3 sequences, 34% appearing once. At least 5.5 micrograms of total RNA were extracted per sample. Germline V lookup: CDR1 MRHNA, CDR2 SNTAGT. The CDR3 runs to 14 residues. V shed 10 bases and J shed 2 bases, with 17 bases lying between them.

This receptor was taken from a woman in her 30s in good health. J is TRBJ1-2 and V is TRBV6-4; D remains ambiguous. Sequencing used blood. CDR3: CAKTRLNLNYGYTF. In DNA, the CDR3 is TGTGCCAAGACTCGTTTGAACCTAAACTATGGCTACACCTTC.